What follows are 22 T cell receptor beta chains derived from one specimen sequenced in a study of OX40 agonist ivuxolimab in advanced cancers. The assay was immunoSEQ multiplex PCR, and TCRdb's table has in-frame clones only and misses some. Here the sample spans 8,000 to 13,000 clones, 75% to 85% being singletons. The starting material was CD4+ or CD8+ T cells sorted from blood, obtained in a trial of the OX40 agonist ivuxolimab. These receptor sequences come from an adult with an advanced solid tumor such as melanoma, head and neck, liver or kidney cancer.

The V call is TRBV7-2, the J call TRBJ2-1, with D possibly matching TRBD2 (5 bases). The CDR3 has 13 residues. Germline V gene data show CDR1 as SGHTA and CDR2 as FQGNSA. Trimming pared 5 bases from V and 13 bases from J, leaving 18 bases between. This CDR3 reads CASSTASWEPQFF. Written as DNA, the CDR3 is TGTGCCAGCAGCACCGCCTCCTGGGAGCCCCAGTTCTTC.

CDR3 loop: CASNGGGYTDTQYF. The DNA of the CDR3 is TGCGCCAGCAATGGTGGGGGGTACACAGATACGCAGTATTTT. The chain is built from TRBV10-2 and TRBJ2-3; perhaps TRBD2 as D (6 bases). Deletions cut 7 bases from V and 2 bases from J, with 13 bases between. Germline V lookup: CDR1 WSHSY, CDR2 SAAADI. This CDR3 region has 14 residues.

The chain is built from TRBV4-1 and TRBJ2-7, with D unclear. V lost 0 bases to trimming and J lost 0 bases, with 12 bases between them. Germline V gene lookup returns CDR1 MGHRA and CDR2 YSYEKL. The CDR3 runs 16 residues. This chain's CDR3 is CASSQEPGLPSYEQYF. The CDR3 region has the DNA TGCGCCAGCAGCCAAGAACCCGGGCTCCCCTCCTACGAGCAGTACTTC.

This clone has more than one count but fewer than ten. This rearrangement joins TRBV9 to TRBJ2-2; TRBD2 might be the D (5 bases). Germline CDR1 reads SGDLS; CDR2 reads YYNGEE. Trimming cost V 7 bases and J 2 bases, with 12 bases left between them. The CDR3 length is 14 residues. The CDR3: CASDPSGNTGELFF. The CDR3 coding sequence is TGTGCCAGCGATCCAAGCGGCAACACCGGGGAGCTGTTTTTT.

This clone was counted a few times. The chain has TRBV10-1 and TRBJ2-1, with 9 positions matching TRBD2. The germline V gene encodes CDR1 WNHNN and CDR2 SYGVQD (reference sequence). Losses at the gene ends were 4 bases for V and 4 bases for J; bases not matched to a gene: 2. The CDR3 is made up of 14 amino acids. The CDR3 DNA follows: TGCGCCAGCAGTGGGACTAGCGAATACAATGAGCAGTTCTTC. Protein: CASSGTSEYNEQFF.

The V call is TRBV9, the J call TRBJ2-3, with 7 positions matching TRBD2. J was trimmed by 3 bases and V by 0 bases; bases with no gene match: 7. The V gene's germline CDR1 is SGDLS and CDR2 YYNGEE. The CDR3 is 16 residues long. For the CDR3, the DNA is TGTGCCAGCAGCGTAGCGGGAGGAGGTGGGACAGATACGCAGTATTTT. Protein: CASSVAGGGGTDTQYF.

The chain links TRBV29-1 to TRBJ2-2, with TRBD1 matching over 9 bases. The germline V gene encodes CDR1 SQVTM and CDR2 ANQGSEA. The length of the CDR3 is 17 residues. V was pared by 0 bases and J by 7 bases, with 12 bases of the junction left unmatched. This CDR3 reads CSVEDPGQGVGGGELFF. CDR3 DNA: TGCAGCGTTGAAGATCCGGGACAGGGCGTAGGGGGCGGGGAGCTGTTTTTT.

The sample holds one count of this clone. V gene TRBV9 combines with J gene TRBJ2-1, with D possibly being TRBD1 (5 bases). Germline V gene sequence: CDR1 SGDLS, CDR2 YYNGEE. V lost 0 bases and J 3 bases, leaving 10 bases between the germline ends. The CDR3 runs to 15 residues. The CDR3 here is CASSVVGQGYNEQFF. The DNA of the CDR3 is TGTGCCAGCAGCGTAGTTGGTCAGGGCTACAATGAGCAGTTCTTC.

This rearrangement joins TRBV9 to TRBJ2-2; D is possibly TRBD2 (5 bases). Germline-derived CDR1 and CDR2 are SGDLS and YYNGEE. V lost 4 bases and J 6 bases, leaving 7 bases between the germline ends. This CDR3 spans 12 amino acids. CDR3 in DNA: TGTGCCAGCAGCTCGAGGGCCGGGGAGCTGTTTTTT. Amino acid sequence: CASSSRAGELFF. Full variable domain (missing parts from reference TRBV9 and TRBJ2-2): DSGVTQTPKHLITATGQRVTLRCSPRSGDLSVYWYQQSLDQGLQFLIQYYNGEERAKGNILERFSAQQFPDLHSELNLSSLELGDSALYFCASSSRAGELFFGEGSRLTVL.

The J gene is TRBJ2-2, the V gene TRBV10-1; maybe TRBD1 (5 bases). V lost 6 bases, J lost 3 bases, and 8 bases lay in between. The germline gives CDR1 WNHNN, CDR2 SYGVQD (reference sequence). The length of the CDR3 is 13 residues. In DNA form, the CDR3 reads TGCGCCAGCAGCTCAGGGTACACCGGGGAGCTGTTTTTT. Its protein product is CASSSGYTGELFF.

The chain couples TRBV10-2 to TRBJ1-6; 8 positions agree with TRBD1. CDR3 length equals 14 residues. Unmatched junction bases numbered 2, after V lost 4 bases and J lost 6 bases. Germline V CDR1 and CDR2: WSHSY, SAAADI. DNA of the CDR3: TGCGCCAGCAGTGCGGACAGGGTTAATTCACCCCTCCACTTT. Amino acid sequence: CASSADRVNSPLHF.

This clone was counted only a few times. The V and J genes are TRBV6-4 and TRBJ2-3, with D perhaps matching TRBD1 (5 bases). CDR1 is MRHNA and CDR2 is SNTAGT in the germline V gene. The CDR3 spans 14 residues. V dropped 0 bases and J dropped 4 bases, with 8 bases sitting between them. The chain's CDR3 is CASSDSQGPDTQYF. The CDR3, as DNA: TGTGCCAGCAGTGACTCTCAGGGCCCAGATACGCAGTATTTT.

The chain carries TRBV6-5 and TRBJ1-5, with TRBD1 matching 8 bases. The CDR3 sequence is 14 residues long. The junction had 6 bases not matched to a gene; V was cut back by 6 bases and J by 5 bases. The germline gives CDR1 MNHEY, CDR2 SVGAGI. CDR3 loop: CASSPRTGYQPQHF. For the CDR3, the DNA is TGTGCCAGCAGCCCTCGGACAGGGTATCAGCCCCAGCATTTT.

The chain combines TRBV28 with TRBJ1-1; maybe TRBD1 (5 bases). Per germline, CDR1 MDHEN and CDR2 SYDVKM. V shed 4 bases and J shed 7 bases, with 25 bases lying between them. CDR3 length: 17 residues. CDR3 nucleotide sequence: TGTGCCAGCAGTTCCTACACAGTGGGGCGCGCATACAGTGAAGCTTTCTTT. Encoded protein: CASSSYTVGRAYSEAFF.

Points on this clone: The sample has other DNA sequences that encode this CDR3 too. V is TRBV4-1 and J is TRBJ2-7; possible D gene TRBD2, 7 bases. Germline V gene data show CDR1 as MGHRA and CDR2 as YSYEKL. Trimming pared 0 bases from V and 2 bases from J, leaving 20 bases between. This CDR3 has 18 residues. The CDR3 region has the DNA TGCGCCAGCAGCCAAGAGGGGGCGGGTGGCGGGAGACCCTACGAGCAGTACTTC. This codes for CASSQEGAGGGRPYEQYF.

This clone occurred once. The chain joins TRBV6-1 to TRBJ2-5; D gene uncertain. Germline-derived CDR1 and CDR2 are MNHNS and SASEGT. The CDR3 is made up of 12 amino acids. Trimming left V 2 bases short and J 5 bases short, with 6 bases between. In nucleotides, the CDR3 is TGTGCCAGCAGTGAATTTGGGGAGACCCAGTACTTC. It is translated as CASSEFGETQYF.

This sequence joins TRBV4-1 and TRBJ2-7, with D possibly being TRBD1 (6 bases). Trimming stripped 0 bases from V and 2 bases from J, with 11 bases between. The CDR3 extends over 15 amino acids. Germline loops: CDR1 MGHRA, CDR2 YSYEKL. This chain's CDR3 is CASSQEPGDPYEQYF. The CDR3 coding sequence is TGCGCCAGCAGCCAAGAACCAGGGGACCCCTACGAGCAGTACTTC.

The chain links TRBV11-3 to TRBJ2-2, with 7 bases aligning to TRBD1. Looked up from germline, CDR1 is SGHNT and CDR2 is YENEEA. Unmatched junction bases numbered 4, after V lost 6 bases and J lost 6 bases. This CDR3 comprises 13 residues. The CDR3 nucleotides are TGTGCCAGCAGGAGACAGGGAGCCGGGGAGCTGTTTTTT. As protein: CASRRQGAGELFF.

The J gene is TRBJ2-3, the V gene TRBV4-1; D is unresolved. V lost 0 bases to trimming and J lost 3 bases, with 10 bases between them. Germline lookup yields CDR1 MGHRA and CDR2 YSYEKL. This CDR3 is built from 15 residues. CDR3 in amino acids: CASSQDGLMTDTQYF. Written as DNA, the CDR3 is TGCGCCAGCAGCCAAGACGGGCTTATGACAGATACGCAGTATTTT.

V usage is TRBV11-2 and J usage is TRBJ1-1; tentatively, D is TRBD1 (6 bases). V lost 5 bases and J 10 bases, leaving 17 bases between the germline ends. In germline, CDR1 is SGHAT, CDR2 FQNNGV. This CDR3 contains 13 residues. Written as DNA, the CDR3 is TGTGCCAGCAGCACCCGACAGGCCCTAGGAGCTTTCTTT. Translating it yields CASSTRQALGAFF.

The chain is built from TRBV13 and TRBJ2-7, with D perhaps TRBD1 or TRBD2 (5 bases each). V lost 0 bases, J lost 2 bases, and 11 bases lay in between. CDR1 is PRHDT and CDR2 is FYEKMQ in the germline V gene (reference sequence). The CDR3 is 15 amino acids. The CDR3 protein is CASSLGGTETYEQYF. The CDR3 bases are TGTGCCAGCAGCTTAGGCGGGACGGAAACCTACGAGCAGTACTTC.

The V gene is TRBV2, the J gene TRBJ1-1; 10 nucleotides agree with TRBD1. Looked up from germline, CDR1 is SNHLY and CDR2 is FYNNEI. There are 14 residues in the CDR3. J gave up 3 bases and V 3 bases, and 1 base lay outside the gene matches. The CDR3 here is CASSDGTGDTEAFF. The CDR3 nucleotides are TGTGCCAGCAGTGATGGGACAGGGGACACTGAAGCTTTCTTT.